This entry lists 19 T cell receptor beta chains sequenced from one sample in a study of blood T cell repertoires in COVID-19. The table came from immunoSEQ multiplex PCR; TCRdb's copy has only in-frame clones and leaves some out. Among roughly 90,000 clones listed, about four fifths were seen once. Sequencing was performed on peripheral blood. All receptors derive from a woman between 65 and 79 years old with acute or convalescent COVID-19.

This chain joins TRBV2 and TRBJ1-6; D uncertain. CDR3 size: 13 residues. CDR1 is SNHLY, CDR2 FYNNEI, per germline. V dropped 8 bases and J dropped 8 bases, with 13 bases sitting between them. The CDR3 loop reads CASRSGIYSPLHF. The CDR3 DNA reads as TGTGCCAGCCGCTCGGGAATCTATTCACCCCTCCACTTT.

The chain carries TRBV30 and TRBJ1-2, with 7 bases fitting TRBD1. J was trimmed by 3 bases and V by 3 bases; bases with no gene match: 10. The CDR3 has 15 amino acids. Germline assignment: CDR1 GTSNPN and CDR2 SVGIG (reference sequence). CDR3 sequence: CAWSQRVGTDYGYTF. CDR3 sequence (DNA): TGTGCCTGGAGCCAACGAGTTGGGACAGACTATGGCTACACCTTC.

The chain recombines TRBV3-1 (or the pseudogene TRBV3-2) with TRBJ1-2, with 8 bases that match TRBD1. The ends lost 3 bases at V and 6 bases at J; junction bases unmatched: 6. The CDR3 has 14 residues. Germline-derived CDR1 and CDR2 are LGHDT and YNNKEL (reference sequence). CDR3: CASSQYRGSNGYTF. The CDR3 DNA follows: TGTGCCAGCAGCCAGTACAGGGGGTCTAATGGCTACACCTTC.

The V gene is TRBV12-3 or TRBV12-4, the J gene TRBJ2-7; a weak D match, TRBD2 (5 bases). The V end lost 6 bases, the J end lost 9 bases, and 18 bases lay between the germline ends. The CDR3 is 13 residues long. The CDR3: CASSNGPGRWQYF. DNA for the CDR3: TGTGCCAGCAGCAACGGACCGGGGAGATGGCAGTACTTC.

CDR3 sequence: CASSEGPGLGYNEQFF. The CDR3 DNA sequence: TGTGCCAGCAGTGAGGGGCCGGGACTTGGCTACAATGAGCAGTTCTTC. The V and J genes are TRBV2 and TRBJ2-1; maybe TRBD2 (6 bases). CDR1 is SNHLY, CDR2 FYNNEI, per germline. With 3 bases removed from V and 3 bases from J, the gap between germline ends came to 15 bases. The CDR3 spans 16 residues.

The chain links TRBV18 to TRBJ2-1; 7 positions match TRBD2. V trimming: 3 bases; J trimming: 7 bases; junction bases outside the gene matches: 9. The CDR3 sequence is 15 residues long. Germline V gene lookup returns CDR1 KGHSH and CDR2 LQKENI. The DNA of the CDR3 is TGTGCCAGCTCACCCTCGGGGGGAGCAAAAAATGAGCAGTTCTTC. Amino acid sequence: CASSPSGGAKNEQFF.

This clone was detected only once. The chain is built from TRBV6-4 and TRBJ1-2; weak D call: TRBD1 (5 bases). Germline assignment: CDR1 MRHNA and CDR2 SNTAGT. The CDR3 runs to 16 residues. Deletions cut 5 bases from V and 2 bases from J, with 18 bases between. CDR3 sequence reads: CASSRDGGLGNYGYTF. The CDR3 coding sequence is TGTGCCAGCAGTAGGGACGGAGGGTTGGGGAACTATGGCTACACCTTC.

V gene TRBV2 combines with J gene TRBJ2-1; TRBD2 might be the D (5 bases). Germline V gene sequence: CDR1 SNHLY, CDR2 FYNNEI. V was trimmed by 8 bases and J by 0 bases, leaving 8 bases between them. CDR3 length: 13 amino acids. The CDR3 reads CASLGSSYNEQFF. CDR3 coding DNA: TGTGCCAGCCTAGGGAGCTCCTACAATGAGCAGTTCTTC.

The V gene is TRBV3-1 (or the pseudogene TRBV3-2), the J gene TRBJ1-2; 11 bases are shared with TRBD1. CDR1 is LGHDT and CDR2 is YNNKEL in the germline V gene (reference sequence). This CDR3 is built from 16 residues. The V gene end was trimmed by 0 bases and the J gene end by 5 bases; junction bases not matched to a gene: 5. CDR3 region: CASSQDWGQGVYGYTF. The CDR3, as DNA: TGTGCCAGCAGCCAAGATTGGGGACAGGGGGTTTATGGCTACACCTTC.

V is TRBV7-9 and J is TRBJ1-2; 12 nucleotides match TRBD1. CDR1 SEHNR and CDR2 FQNEAQ come from the germline V gene (reference sequence). The CDR3 sequence is 18 residues long. V trimming: 1 base; J trimming: 1 base; junction bases outside the gene matches: 7. CDR3: CASSLGWGQGANNYGYTF. The CDR3 coding sequence is TGTGCCAGCAGCTTAGGATGGGGACAGGGGGCGAATAACTATGGCTACACCTTC.

The chain combines TRBV3-1 (or the pseudogene TRBV3-2) with TRBJ2-7; D ambiguous. Trimming shortened V by 0 bases and J by 4 bases, and 7 bases separated the two germline ends. This CDR3 is built from 13 residues. Germline V gene data show CDR1 as LGHDT and CDR2 as YNNKEL (reference sequence). The chain's CDR3 is CASSQDPEYEQYF. The CDR3 nucleotides are TGTGCCAGCAGCCAAGATCCCGAGTACGAGCAGTACTTC.

This rearrangement joins TRBV28 to TRBJ1-2, with 8 nucleotides matching TRBD1. The ends lost 7 bases at V and 8 bases at J; junction bases unmatched: 6. Germline CDR1 reads MDHEN; CDR2 reads SYDVKM. This CDR3 is built from 12 residues. CDR3: CASTRGLQGYTF. The CDR3 nucleotides read TGTGCCAGCACCAGGGGGCTGCAGGGCTACACCTTC.

The chain uses TRBV29-1 and TRBJ2-7; 7 bases match TRBD1. Germline V CDR1 and CDR2: SQVTM, ANQGSEA. The CDR3 runs to 13 residues. Trimming removed 1 base from V and 7 bases from J; junction bases left unmatched: 7. The CDR3 DNA reads TGCAGCGTTGAAGGGACAGGTTCCGATGAGCAGTACTTC. Protein product: CSVEGTGSDEQYF.

This clone was picked up one time. The gene calls are TRBV3-1 (or the pseudogene TRBV3-2) and TRBJ1-4, with D unclear. CDR3 size: 14 residues. Germline loops: CDR1 LGHDT, CDR2 YNNKEL (reference sequence). The germline V and J ends were trimmed by 4 bases and 8 bases, with 14 bases remaining between them. The CDR3 bases are TGTGCCAGCAGCCCTCTTTTTGGGAGCGAAAAACTGTTTTTT. It yields the protein CASSPLFGSEKLFF.

The chain recombines TRBV19 with TRBJ2-1; possible D gene TRBD2, 6 bases. Trimming stripped 8 bases from V and 11 bases from J, with 19 bases between. Germline V gene lookup returns CDR1 LNHDA and CDR2 SQIVND (reference sequence). The CDR3 has 13 amino acids. Here the CDR3 reads CASGPGRDSKQFF. CDR3 DNA: TGTGCCAGTGGCCCCGGTCGGGACTCGAAGCAGTTCTTC.

V usage is TRBV6-5 and J usage is TRBJ2-1; D is possibly TRBD2 (5 bases). There are 14 residues in the CDR3. V gave up 2 bases and J gave up 7 bases, with 12 bases separating them. Germline-derived CDR1 and CDR2 are MNHEY and SVGAGI. CDR3 protein: CASSYAYGENEQFF. CDR3 sequence (DNA): TGTGCCAGCAGTTACGCTTATGGGGAGAATGAGCAGTTCTTC.

The V gene is TRBV11-3, the J gene TRBJ2-3; TRBD2 matches at 9 bases. The CDR3 is 15 residues long. V gave up 5 bases and J gave up 0 bases; unmatched junction bases: 3. The germline V gene encodes CDR1 SGHNT and CDR2 YENEEA. CDR3 sequence reads: CASSERGASTDTQYF. Here the CDR3 DNA reads TGTGCCAGCAGCGAGCGGGGGGCGAGCACAGATACGCAGTATTTT. The full variable domain, rest sourced from reference TRBV11-3 and TRBJ2-3, is EAGVVQSPRYKIIEKKQPVAFWCNPISGHNTLYWYLQNLGQGPELLIRYENEEAVDDSQLPKDRFSAERLKGVDSTLKIQPAELGDSAVYLCASSERGASTDTQYFGPGTRLTVL.

The V and J genes are TRBV7-3 and TRBJ2-1, with TRBD1 as a possible D gene (6 bases). V lost 0 bases to trimming and J lost 7 bases, with 10 bases between them. The CDR3 consists of 14 residues. Germline V CDR1 and CDR2: SGHTA, FQGTGA. CDR3 bases: TGTGCCAGCAGCTTAACAGGGGGAATTAATGAGCAGTTCTTC. It specifies CASSLTGGINEQFF.

The chain carries TRBV10-1 and TRBJ2-5; a possible D gene is TRBD1 (7 bases). CDR1 WNHNN and CDR2 SYGVQD come from the germline V gene (reference sequence). V was shortened by 2 bases and J by 2 bases, with 12 bases between the two germline ends. This CDR3 is 15 amino acids long. The DNA for the CDR3 is TGCGCCAGCAGTGAGGGCGGGACAGTACAAGAGACCCAGTACTTC. Translated, it gives CASSEGGTVQETQYF.